The 16 T cell receptor beta chains reported below all come from one sample, sequenced in a study of PD-L1 blockade in urothelial cancer. Repertoires were generated with immunoSEQ multiplex PCR, while TCRdb's copy carries only in-frame clones and drops some. The sample shows under 20,000 clones, around 87% of them seen only once. Sequenced here: PBMCs, sampled around atezolizumab (anti-PD-L1) treatment. These receptors were collected from a man in his forties or fifties with urothelial cancer.

The J gene is TRBJ2-7, the V gene TRBV11-2, with D perhaps TRBD1 (5 bases). The CDR3 covers 15 residues. Germline values: CDR1 SGHAT, CDR2 FQNNGV. V shed 3 bases and J shed 6 bases, with 18 bases lying between them. The CDR3 loop reads CASSLVRAPQGEQYF. CDR3 DNA sequence: TGTGCCAGCAGCTTGGTCCGTGCTCCCCAGGGCGAGCAGTACTTC.

The chain employs TRBV5-1 and TRBJ1-4; 7 positions agree with TRBD1. The CDR3 spans 16 residues. Germline assignment: CDR1 SGHRS and CDR2 YFSETQ. V was clipped by 0 bases and J by 5 bases; unmatched bases: 7. CDR3 residues: CASSLGGDRVNEKLFF. The CDR3 DNA is TGCGCCAGCAGCTTGGGGGGTGACAGGGTGAATGAAAAACTGTTTTTT.

The rearrangement joins TRBV18 to TRBJ2-7, with a weak D call TRBD2 (6 bases). V lost 3 bases to trimming and J lost 0 bases, with 21 bases between them. The CDR3 consists of 18 residues. CDR1 and CDR2 from the germline V gene are KGHSH and LQKENI. CDR3 nucleotide sequence: TGTGCCAGCTCACCCTTAGCCGGGACTCAGAGCAGCTCCTACGAGCAGTACTTC. Its translation: CASSPLAGTQSSSYEQYF.

The rearrangement joins TRBV7-9 to TRBJ2-7; 8 nucleotides align to TRBD2. This CDR3 contains 16 residues. The ends lost 4 bases at V and 2 bases at J; junction bases unmatched: 10. Germline V gene sequence: CDR1 SEHNR, CDR2 FQNEAQ (reference sequence). The CDR3 DNA reads TGTGCCAGCAGCTCTACTTGGGTAGCGGGGACCTACGAGCAGTACTTC. It yields the protein CASSSTWVAGTYEQYF.

Details on this clone: The junction does not match germline at one end; this may be a read error. The J gene is TRBJ2-5, the V gene TRBV2; 15 bases map to TRBD2. This CDR3 spans 17 amino acids. The germline V gene has CDR1 SNHLY and CDR2 FYNNEI. The CDR3 sequence: CASRAGLAGGHQETQYF. The CDR3 DNA reads TGTGCCAGCAGAGCAGGACTAGCGGGGGGGCACCAGGAGACCCAGTACTTC.

The chain couples TRBV4-1 to TRBJ2-7; D might be TRBD1 (5 bases). The CDR3 is 15 amino acids. Trimming took off 3 bases at V and 3 bases at J, with 15 bases between the two ends. Per the germline V gene, CDR1 is MGHRA and CDR2 is YSYEKL. This chain's CDR3 is CASSHDRPAYYEQYF. The DNA of the CDR3 is TGCGCCAGCAGCCATGACAGACCGGCTTACTACGAGCAGTACTTC.

This chain connects TRBV7-8 to TRBJ2-1; 9 nucleotides match TRBD1. CDR1 and CDR2 (germline): SGHVS, FQNEAQ. V lost 5 bases to trimming and J lost 5 bases; unmatched junction nucleotides: 7. The CDR3 is 15 amino acids. CDR3 sequence reads: CASSARDRVDNEQFF. CDR3 DNA sequence: TGTGCCAGCAGCGCCCGGGACAGGGTTGACAATGAGCAGTTCTTC.

The genes are TRBV6-6 and TRBJ2-7, with TRBD2 matching over 9 bases. Germline CDR1 MNHNY, CDR2 SVGAGI (reference sequence). There are 16 residues in the CDR3. V was pared by 0 bases and J by 3 bases, with 6 bases of the junction left unmatched. The CDR3, as DNA: TGTGCCAGCAGTTACTCGTCGGGACTAGCCCACTACGAGCAGTACTTC. The encoded protein is CASSYSSGLAHYEQYF.

The CDR3 is CAAGGTGGTEAFF. In DNA, the CDR3 is TGTGCCGCCGGCGGGACAGGGGGTACTGAAGCTTTCTTT. The chain joins TRBV27 to TRBJ1-1; 11 nucleotides match TRBD1. CDR1 and CDR2 (germline): MNHEY, SMNVEV (reference sequence). With 11 bases clipped from V and 5 bases from J, the junction kept 7 bases outside the gene matches. The CDR3 contains 13 residues.

The CDR3 spells CASSLAKGAVGYEQYF. The CDR3 nucleotides are TGTGCCAGCAGCTTAGCAAAGGGGGCAGTTGGGTACGAGCAGTACTTC. The V gene is TRBV7-9, the J gene TRBJ2-7, with 7 bases lining up with TRBD1. From germline, CDR1 is SEHNR and CDR2 FQNEAQ (reference sequence). After removal of 0 bases from V and 4 bases from J, the junction contained 9 bases not matched to a gene. This CDR3 spans 16 amino acids.

The chain employs TRBV6-1 and TRBJ2-2; D is unclear. Germline V gene data show CDR1 as MNHNS and CDR2 as SASEGT. This CDR3 is 14 amino acids long. Trimming took 7 bases from V and 1 from J, leaving 10 bases between them. The CDR3: CASITTRNTGELFF. The CDR3 region has the DNA TGTGCCAGCATTACGACAAGGAACACCGGGGAGCTGTTTTTT.

This chain joins TRBV4-3 and TRBJ2-7; possibly TRBD1 for D (6 bases). Germline assignment: CDR1 LGHNA and CDR2 YSLEER. The CDR3 has 15 amino acids. V was cut by 1 base and J by 3 bases, with 13 bases left in between. The CDR3 sequence: CASSQAQGRGYEQYF. Written as DNA, the CDR3 is TGCGCCAGCAGCCAAGCACAGGGTAGAGGCTACGAGCAGTACTTC.

CDR3 nucleotide sequence: TGTGCCAGCAGGCTCAGGGACTATGGCTACACCTTC. Residues: CASRLRDYGYTF. The V and J genes are TRBV28 and TRBJ1-2; tentative D call: TRBD1 (5 bases). The germline CDR1 and CDR2 sequences are MDHEN and SYDVKM. V lost 6 bases to trimming and J lost 3 bases, with 8 bases between them. This CDR3 is built from 12 residues.

This rearrangement joins TRBV2 to TRBJ1-6, with D tentatively TRBD1 (5 bases). V was shortened by 7 bases and J by 5 bases, with 12 bases between the two germline ends. Germline CDR1 and CDR2: SNHLY and FYNNEI. CDR3 length: 14 residues. The CDR3 protein is CASTNDRNNSPLHF. The CDR3 region has the DNA TGTGCCAGCACCAACGACAGAAATAATTCACCCCTCCACTTT.

This clone occurred once. The rearrangement uses TRBV5-8 and TRBJ2-2; maybe TRBD1 (5 bases). The CDR3 totals 15 residues. Germline CDR1 and CDR2: SGHTS and YDEGEE. Trimming left V 2 bases short and J 3 bases short, with 11 bases between. The CDR3 DNA follows: TGTGCCAGCAGCTTCAAACAGGCCTACACCGGGGAGCTGTTTTTT. Translation gives CASSFKQAYTGELFF.

This clone was seen only once. This chain links TRBV29-1 with TRBJ1-2; 11 bases agree with TRBD1. Germline-derived CDR1 and CDR2 are SQVTM and ANQGSEA. This CDR3 is built from 15 residues. J was trimmed by 8 bases and V by 1 base; bases with no gene match: 9. The CDR3 spells CSVEGVKDRGLGYTF. In nucleotides, the CDR3 is TGCAGCGTTGAAGGCGTCAAGGACAGGGGGCTAGGCTACACCTTC. The full variable domain, its missing parts supplied by reference TRBV29-1 and TRBJ1-2, is SAVISQKPSRDICQRGTSLTIQCQVDSQVTMMFWYRQQPGQSLTLIATANQGSEATYESGFVIDKFPISRPNLTFSTLTVSNMSPEDSSIYLCSVEGVKDRGLGYTFGSGTRLTVV.